This passage covers 4 T cell receptor beta chains from one sample sequenced in a study of T cell responses to AZD1222 COVID-19 vaccine. The data were produced by immunoSEQ multiplex PCR, yet TCRdb's version contains in-frame clones alone and is incomplete. Of some 87,000 clones in the sample, about 90% are singletons; the top ten hold roughly 5%. Sequenced material: peripheral blood, taken on day 0 of MenACWY control vaccination. These receptors came from an adult in good health.

V is TRBV28 and J is TRBJ2-3; D is possibly TRBD1 (6 bases). The CDR3 is 13 residues long. Per germline, CDR1 MDHEN and CDR2 SYDVKM. V dropped 5 bases and J dropped 5 bases, with 11 bases sitting between them. The CDR3 here is CASSLGQLDTQYF. CDR3 coding DNA: TGTGCCAGCAGTCTTGGACAGCTAGATACGCAGTATTTT.

The chain employs TRBV5-1 and TRBJ1-4; 9 nucleotides line up with TRBD1. The CDR3 extends over 17 amino acids. The J segment lost 2 bases and the V segment lost 4 bases, leaving 9 bases of the junction unmatched. Germline V lookup: CDR1 SGHRS, CDR2 YFSETQ. CDR3 sequence: CASSTGTGTITNEKLFF. The CDR3 DNA sequence: TGCGCCAGCAGCACCGGGACAGGGACAATCACTAATGAAAAACTGTTTTTT.

In nucleotides, the CDR3 is TGTGCCAGCAGCTTAGACAGGGGATTGCGGGAGACCCAGTACTTC. Protein sequence: CASSLDRGLRETQYF. The chain employs TRBV11-2 and TRBJ2-5; TRBD1 might be the D (6 bases). The CDR3 contains 15 residues. V lost 0 bases, J lost 5 bases, and 13 bases lay in between. The germline gives CDR1 SGHAT, CDR2 FQNNGV. The variable domain in full, completed from reference TRBV11-2 and TRBJ2-5, reads EAGVAQSPRYKIIEKRQSVAFWCNPISGHATLYWYQQILGQGPKLLIQFQNNGVVDDSQLPKDRFSAERLKGVDSTLKIQPAKLEDSAVYLCASSLDRGLRETQYFGPGTRLLVL.

This chain joins TRBV6-5 and TRBJ2-7; 10 positions match TRBD2. Germline loops: CDR1 MNHEY, CDR2 SVGAGI. The CDR3 runs to 15 residues. Trimming took 4 bases from V and 1 from J; bases not matched to a gene: 4. For the CDR3, the DNA is TGTGCCAGCAGTTTTGGGACTAGCGAATCCTACGAGCAGTACTTC. This sequence encodes CASSFGTSESYEQYF.